This TCR beta chain appears in the sequencing data of a study of OX40 agonist ivuxolimab in advanced cancers. Study in general: Three dose-escalation patients had partial responses: one with hepatocellular carcinoma and two with cutaneous melanoma.

Autoimmune disease history or systemic immunosuppression disqualified patients. Profiling relied on immunoSEQ multiplex PCR, and the TCRdb table lists in-frame clones only, not all of them. The sample carries 50,000 to 75,000 clones, roughly 81% recorded once. Germline CDR1 SGDLS, CDR2 YYNGEE. Trimming pared 0 bases from V and 5 bases from J, leaving 11 bases between. The CDR3 totals 14 residues. Source: CD4+ or CD8+ T cells sorted from blood, taken in a trial of the OX40 agonist ivuxolimab. The rearrangement uses TRBV9 and TRBJ1-1, with unresolved D. This receptor was taken from an adult with an advanced solid tumor such as melanoma, head and neck, liver or kidney cancer. For the CDR3, the DNA is TGTGCCAGCAGCGTAGATGTGAGGGAGACTGAAGCTTTCTTT. It translates to CASSVDVRETEAFF.